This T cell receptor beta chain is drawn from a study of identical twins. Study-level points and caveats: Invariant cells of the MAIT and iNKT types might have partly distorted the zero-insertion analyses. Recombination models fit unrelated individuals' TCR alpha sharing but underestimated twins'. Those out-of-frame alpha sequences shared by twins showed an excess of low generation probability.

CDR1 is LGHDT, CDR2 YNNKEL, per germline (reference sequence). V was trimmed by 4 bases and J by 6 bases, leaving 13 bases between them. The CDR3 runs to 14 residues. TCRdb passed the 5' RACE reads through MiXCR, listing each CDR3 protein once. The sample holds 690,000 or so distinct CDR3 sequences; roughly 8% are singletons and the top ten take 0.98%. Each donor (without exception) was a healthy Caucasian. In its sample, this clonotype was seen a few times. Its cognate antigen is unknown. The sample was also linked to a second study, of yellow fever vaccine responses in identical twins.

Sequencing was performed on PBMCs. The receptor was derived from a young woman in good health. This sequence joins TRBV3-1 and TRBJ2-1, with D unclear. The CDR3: CASSPPIVGNEQFF. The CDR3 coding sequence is TGTGCCAGCAGCCCTCCGATCGTAGGCAATGAGCAGTTCTTC.